The clone carrying this T cell receptor (beta chain) has just one count. Its antigen is currently unknown. Here immunoSEQ multiplex PCR was the method, and the copy in TCRdb shows in-frame clones only, minus some. The table lists approximately 25,000 clones, more than 75% of them singletons. This specimen comes from a study of T cells in narcolepsy. Overall study findings and caveats: Healthy controls reportedly lacked the autoreactive clonotypes serially found in patients' blood. Autoreactive clone sequences were missing from some blood memory CD4+ repertoires.

The V gene's germline CDR1 is MGHDK and CDR2 SYGVNS. CDR3 length: 17 amino acids. V shed 3 bases, J shed 8 bases, and the junction held 10 bases outside the gene matches. Sequencing input: memory (CD45RA-) CD4+ T cells from blood. The receptor's source is a human donor in good health. V is TRBV25-1 and J is TRBJ1-4; 12 nucleotides align to TRBD1. As DNA, the CDR3 is TGTGCCAGCAGTGATCCCTTAGGGGGGACAGGGGGCGAAAAACTGTTTTTT. Protein sequence: CASSDPLGGTGGEKLFF. Together with reference TRBV25-1 and TRBJ1-4, the CDR3 gives the full variable domain: EADIYQTPRYLVIGTGKKITLECSQTMGHDKMYWYQQDPGMELHLIHYSYGVNSTEKGDLSSESTVSRIRTEHFPLTLESARPSHTSQYLCASSDPLGGTGGEKLFFGSGTQLSVL.